The clone carrying this TCR beta chain appeared a few times. What it recognizes is unknown. Primers used in a second PCR of roughly 6 to 11 cycles were a sample-barcoded 5' primer and a J-beta primer mix. Sequencing of every sample gave 3 million or more CDR3-containing paired-end reads. MiXCR was run by TCRdb on the 5' RACE reads, yielding one entry per CDR3 protein. The sample has about 630,000 distinct CDR3 sequences, under 25% seen once; the top ten hold more than 3%. This sample is drawn from a study of blood T cells in healthy people across ages. Study-level results: Relative to aged donors, long-lived donors carried more naive CD4+ cells and displayed higher diversity. The study found TCR beta diversity correlated strongly with naive T cell percentage. Per million T cells, the diversity of TCR beta decreased roughly linearly as age advanced.

Germline V gene sequence: CDR1 LGHDT, CDR2 YNNKEL (reference sequence). CDR3 length equals 14 residues. Trimming removed 7 bases at V and 4 bases at J, with 14 bases between. The sample taken for sequencing was blood. The clonotype comes from a man between 65 and 79 years old in good health. The V and J genes are TRBV3-1 and TRBJ2-1; possibly TRBD2 for D (6 bases). CDR3 loop: CASNFGGLYNEQFF. The CDR3 DNA sequence: TGTGCCAGCAACTTTGGCGGACTATACAATGAGCAGTTCTTC.